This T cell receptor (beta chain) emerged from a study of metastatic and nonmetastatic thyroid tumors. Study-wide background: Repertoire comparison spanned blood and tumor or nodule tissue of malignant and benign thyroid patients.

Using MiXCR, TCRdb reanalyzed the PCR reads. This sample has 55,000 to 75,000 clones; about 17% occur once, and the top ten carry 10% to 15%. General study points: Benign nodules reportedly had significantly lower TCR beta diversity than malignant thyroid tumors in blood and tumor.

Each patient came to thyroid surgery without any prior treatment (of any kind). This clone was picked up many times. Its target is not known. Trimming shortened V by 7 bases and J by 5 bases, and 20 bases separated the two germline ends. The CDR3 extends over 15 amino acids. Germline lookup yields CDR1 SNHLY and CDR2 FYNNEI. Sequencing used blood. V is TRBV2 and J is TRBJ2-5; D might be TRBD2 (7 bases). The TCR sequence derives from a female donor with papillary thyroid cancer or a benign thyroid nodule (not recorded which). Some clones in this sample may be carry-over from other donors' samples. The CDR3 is CASILGGEGMETQYF. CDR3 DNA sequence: TGTGCCAGCATCCTAGGGGGGGAGGGGATGGAGACCCAGTACTTC.